This TCR beta chain is drawn from a study of blood T cell repertoires in COVID-19. At the level of the study: Specimens from acute and convalescent COVID-19 originated in the United States, Italy and Spain. PBMCs, B-cell-depleted T cells, or T cells were the source of the cDNA or gDNA that made up the material.

Seattle researchers signed up patients amid active infection and tracked them longitudinally. Methods used by the authors: It was from reference gene primer amplification that nucleated cell counts were estimated. Generated by immunoSEQ multiplex PCR, the TCRdb table keeps only in-frame clones and is missing some. D and trimming were read from the DNA, whereas the V and J calls and clone size are those reported in that table. The data show 150,000 or so clones, around 90% seen once. Germline CDR1 and CDR2: SGHNT and YENEEA. V shed 5 bases and J 5 bases; nucleotides not matched to a gene: 9. This CDR3 is built from 16 residues. This clone was seen more than once but under ten times.

Sequenced material: peripheral blood. The chain couples TRBV11-3 to TRBJ1-1; 12 nucleotides agree with TRBD1. The TCR was taken from a man aged 55 to 70 with COVID-19, enrolled during active disease. In DNA form, the CDR3 reads TGTGCCAGCAGCCCCCAGGGACAGGGGGCGACGACTGAAGCTTTCTTT. Translation: CASSPQGQGATTEAFF.